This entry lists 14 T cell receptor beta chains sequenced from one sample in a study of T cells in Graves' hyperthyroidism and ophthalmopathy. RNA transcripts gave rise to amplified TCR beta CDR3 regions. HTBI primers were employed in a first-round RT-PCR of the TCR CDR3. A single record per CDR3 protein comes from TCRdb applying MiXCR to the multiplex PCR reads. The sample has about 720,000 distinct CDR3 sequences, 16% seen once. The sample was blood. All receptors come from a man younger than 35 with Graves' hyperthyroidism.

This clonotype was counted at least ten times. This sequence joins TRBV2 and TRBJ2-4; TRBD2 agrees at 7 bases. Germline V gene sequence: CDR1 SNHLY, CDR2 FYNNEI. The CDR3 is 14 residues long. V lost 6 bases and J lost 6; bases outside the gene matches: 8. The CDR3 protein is CASRPSGTGNIQYF. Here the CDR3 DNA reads TGTGCCAGCAGGCCAAGCGGGACCGGAAACATTCAGTACTTC.

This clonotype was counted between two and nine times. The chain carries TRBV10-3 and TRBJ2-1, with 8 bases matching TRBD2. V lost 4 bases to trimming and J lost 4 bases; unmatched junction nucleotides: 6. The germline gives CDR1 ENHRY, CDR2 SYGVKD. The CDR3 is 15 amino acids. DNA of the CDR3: TGTGCCATCAGTGCCTTTAGCGGGGCATACAATGAGCAGTTCTTC. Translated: CAISAFSGAYNEQFF.

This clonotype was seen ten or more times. In DNA, the CDR3 is TGTGCCAGCAGTTCCCTAGCGGGGTTCACCGGGGAGCTGTTTTTT. It specifies CASSSLAGFTGELFF. V is TRBV12-3 or TRBV12-4 and J is TRBJ2-2, with 9 bases lining up with TRBD2. The CDR3 consists of 15 residues. The J segment lost 4 bases and the V segment lost 4 bases, leaving 4 bases of the junction unmatched.

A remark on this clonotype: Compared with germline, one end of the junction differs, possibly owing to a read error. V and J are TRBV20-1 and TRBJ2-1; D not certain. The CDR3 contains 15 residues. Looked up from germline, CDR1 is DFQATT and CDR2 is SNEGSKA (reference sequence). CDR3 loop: CSASPTRSSYNELFF. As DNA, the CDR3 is TGCAGTGCTAGCCCGACCAGGAGCTCCTACAATGAGCTGTTCTTC.

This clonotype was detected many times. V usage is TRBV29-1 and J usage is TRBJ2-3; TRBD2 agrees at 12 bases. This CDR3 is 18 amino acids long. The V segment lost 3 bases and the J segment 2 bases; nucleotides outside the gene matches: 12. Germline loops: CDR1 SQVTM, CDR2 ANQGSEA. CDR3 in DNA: TGCAGCGTTGACGAGCTAGCGGGAGGGCCGGCTCACACAGATACGCAGTATTTT. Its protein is CSVDELAGGPAHTDTQYF.

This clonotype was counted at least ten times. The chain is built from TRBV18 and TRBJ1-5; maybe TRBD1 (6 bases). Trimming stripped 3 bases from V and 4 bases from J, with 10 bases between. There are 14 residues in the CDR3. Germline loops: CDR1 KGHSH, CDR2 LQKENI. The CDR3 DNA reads TGTGCCAGCTCACCTAATCAGGGGAATCAGCCCCAGCATTTT. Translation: CASSPNQGNQPQHF.

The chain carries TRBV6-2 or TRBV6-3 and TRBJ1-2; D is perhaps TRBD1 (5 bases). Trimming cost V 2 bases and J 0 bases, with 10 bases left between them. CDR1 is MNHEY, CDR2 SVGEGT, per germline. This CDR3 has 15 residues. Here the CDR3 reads CASSYMRGANYGYTF. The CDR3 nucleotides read TGTGCCAGCAGTTACATGAGGGGCGCTAACTATGGCTACACCTTC.

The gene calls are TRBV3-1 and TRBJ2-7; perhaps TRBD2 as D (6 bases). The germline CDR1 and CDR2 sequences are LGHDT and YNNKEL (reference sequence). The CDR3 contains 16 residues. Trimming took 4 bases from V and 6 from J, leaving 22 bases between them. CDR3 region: CASSPEGGVLMGEQYF. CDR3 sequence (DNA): TGTGCCAGCAGCCCGGAGGGTGGGGTTCTGATGGGCGAGCAGTACTTC.

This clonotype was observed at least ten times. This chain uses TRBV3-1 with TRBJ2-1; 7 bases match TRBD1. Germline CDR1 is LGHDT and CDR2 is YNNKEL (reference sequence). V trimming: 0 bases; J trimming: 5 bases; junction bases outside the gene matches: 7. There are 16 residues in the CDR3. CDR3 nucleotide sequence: TGTGCCAGCAGCCAAGAGGTAACAGGGGTCCACAATGAGCAGTTCTTC. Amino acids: CASSQEVTGVHNEQFF.

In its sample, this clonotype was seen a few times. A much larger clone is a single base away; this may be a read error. The CDR3 loop is CSARTSGNTGELSF. The CDR3 DNA sequence: TGCAGTGCTCGGACTAGCGGGAACACCGGGGAGCTGTCTTTT. The V gene is TRBV20-1, the J gene TRBJ2-2, with 12 bases aligning to TRBD2. Germline V gene data show CDR1 as DFQATT and CDR2 as SNEGSKA (reference sequence). The length of the CDR3 is 14 residues.

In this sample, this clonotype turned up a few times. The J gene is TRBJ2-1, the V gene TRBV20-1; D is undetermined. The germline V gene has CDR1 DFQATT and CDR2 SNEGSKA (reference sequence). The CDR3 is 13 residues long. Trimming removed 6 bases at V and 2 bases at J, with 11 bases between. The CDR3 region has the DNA TGCAGTGCAAGAAATGGTCCCTACAATGAGCAGTTCTTC. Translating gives CSARNGPYNEQFF.

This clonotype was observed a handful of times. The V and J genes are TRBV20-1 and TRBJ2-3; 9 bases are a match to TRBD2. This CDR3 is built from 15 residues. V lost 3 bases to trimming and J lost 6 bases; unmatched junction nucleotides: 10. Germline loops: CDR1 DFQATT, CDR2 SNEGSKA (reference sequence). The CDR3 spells CSARGSGSTVDTQYF. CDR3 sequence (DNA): TGCAGTGCTAGGGGTAGCGGGAGTACCGTGGATACGCAGTATTTT.

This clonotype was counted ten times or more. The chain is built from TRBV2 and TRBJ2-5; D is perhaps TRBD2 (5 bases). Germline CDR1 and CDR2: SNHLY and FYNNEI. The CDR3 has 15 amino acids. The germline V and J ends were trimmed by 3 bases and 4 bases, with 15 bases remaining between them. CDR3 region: CASSEWAAAGETQYF. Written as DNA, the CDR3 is TGTGCCAGCAGTGAGTGGGCAGCGGCAGGAGAGACCCAGTACTTC.

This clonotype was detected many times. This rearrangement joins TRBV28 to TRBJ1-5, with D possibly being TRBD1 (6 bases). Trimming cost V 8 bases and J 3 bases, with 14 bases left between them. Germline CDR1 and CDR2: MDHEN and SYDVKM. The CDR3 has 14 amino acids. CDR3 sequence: CASGRDRNNQPQHF. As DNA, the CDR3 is TGTGCCAGCGGCCGCGACAGGAACAATCAGCCCCAGCATTTT.